The rows below give T cell receptor beta chains drawn from one sample of a study of blood T cell repertoires in COVID-19. Profiled with immunoSEQ multiplex PCR; TCRdb holds only in-frame clones, not every one. The data show around 250,000 clones, with about four fifths seen just once and 4.5% to 7% held by the top ten. Sequencing was done on a sample of peripheral blood. These receptors all come from a man older than 75 with acute or convalescent COVID-19. CDR3s include the opening cysteine and the closing phenylalanine or tryptophan. A D gene is named only where the DNA matches it firmly. The size of a clone is reported for some rows only, either as once, few or many, or as a class for expanded clones.

DNA,CDR3,D,size,V,J
TGTGCCAGCAGTTTAGGGACAGGGGTGGTGGAGACCCAGTACTTC,CASSLGTGVVETQYF,TRBD1,-,TRBV28,TRBJ2-5
TGCGCCAGCAGCTTGAATGCGGACCCGGGATATGGCTACACCTTC,CASSLNADPGYGYTF,-,-,TRBV5-1,TRBJ1-2
TGTGCCAGCAGCCAGGGTCTAGTCACTGAAGCTTTCTTT,CASSQGLVTEAFF,-,-,TRBV11-2,TRBJ1-1
TGTGCCAGCAGCTTAAGTGGGGCCCCCGACACCGGGGAGCTGTTTTTT,CASSLSGAPDTGELFF,-,few,TRBV7-3,TRBJ2-2
TGTGCCAGCAGATTGCGGGGGGACAATCAGCCCCAGCATTTT,CASRLRGDNQPQHF,-,-,TRBV5-8,TRBJ1-5
TGCGCCACCCAACAGGGGTTGAGGGAGCAGTACTTC,CATQQGLREQYF,TRBD1,-,TRBV10-2,TRBJ2-7
TGTGCCAGCAGGGGTACCGGGACAGGGCTTTGGGGCTACACCTTC,CASRGTGTGLWGYTF,TRBD1,-,TRBV28,TRBJ1-2
TGCGCCAGCAGTCGACAGGGGGTCCAGAACACTGAAGCTTTCTTT,CASSRQGVQNTEAFF,TRBD1,-,TRBV5-1,TRBJ1-1
TGTGCCAGCAGTGAACCCAGGGGTGAAAAACTGTTTTTT,CASSEPRGEKLFF,-,-,TRBV2,TRBJ1-4
TGTGCCAGCAGTGAGACTCCCGGAAGCTATCAGCCCCAGCATTTT,CASSETPGSYQPQHF,-,-,TRBV6-1,TRBJ1-5
TGTGCCAGCAGCCGTACGGGAGGGAGGGATGAGCAGTTCTTC,CASSRTGGRDEQFF,TRBD2,-,TRBV7-7,TRBJ2-1
TGTGCCAGTAGTAGACAGGCGAGCTCCTACGAGCAGTACTTC,CASSRQASSYEQYF,-,-,TRBV19,TRBJ2-7
TGTGCCAGCTCACCCGAAAACGGGGCTGGAAACACCATATATTTT,CASSPENGAGNTIYF,-,-,TRBV18,TRBJ1-3
TGTGCCACCAGCAGACCACGGAGGGGCGGGGGGTTATCCTACGAGCAGTACTTC,CATSRPRRGGGLSYEQYF,TRBD2,-,TRBV15,TRBJ2-7
TGTGCCAGCAGTGAAATGAGGGGTGCCAGGGGTTGGTATGAGCAGTTCTTC,CASSEMRGARGWYEQFF,-,once,TRBV6-1,TRBJ2-1
TGCGCCAGCAGCTACGGACACGGAAGCTCCTACGAGCAGTACTTC,CASSYGHGSSYEQYF,-,-,TRBV5-1,TRBJ2-7
TGTGCCAGCAGCTTGCAGGGGCCCACCTACGAGCAGTACTTC,CASSLQGPTYEQYF,-,-,TRBV5-6,TRBJ2-7
TGCGCCAGCAGCTTGGGCGGGGAATGGATGGGGGAGCACTATAATTCACCCCTCCACTTT,CASSLGGEWMGEHYNSPLHF,-,-,TRBV5-1,TRBJ1-6
TGTGCCAGCAGCGTTTTTAGCGGGACTAGCTACAATGAGCAGTTCTTC,CASSVFSGTSYNEQFF,TRBD2,-,TRBV9,TRBJ2-1
TGTGCCAGCAGCTTGGCTACAGGGACAACGAGCTCTGGAAACACCATATATTTT,CASSLATGTTSSGNTIYF,-,-,TRBV5-5,TRBJ1-3
TGTGCCAGCAATTTAGACGGTCGGGTGACCCAGTACTTC,CASNLDGRVTQYF,-,once,TRBV6-5,TRBJ2-5
TGTGCCAGCAAAGTAGACACCGGGGAGCTGTTTTTT,CASKVDTGELFF,-,-,TRBV2,TRBJ2-2
TGTGCCAGCAGCTTGGGACAGGGGCTCGGTCAGCCCCAGCATTTT,CASSLGQGLGQPQHF,TRBD1,-,TRBV5-6,TRBJ1-5
TGCAGCGTTGAACGCGGCAGGGTCACTGAAGCTTTCTTT,CSVERGRVTEAFF,-,-,TRBV29-1,TRBJ1-1